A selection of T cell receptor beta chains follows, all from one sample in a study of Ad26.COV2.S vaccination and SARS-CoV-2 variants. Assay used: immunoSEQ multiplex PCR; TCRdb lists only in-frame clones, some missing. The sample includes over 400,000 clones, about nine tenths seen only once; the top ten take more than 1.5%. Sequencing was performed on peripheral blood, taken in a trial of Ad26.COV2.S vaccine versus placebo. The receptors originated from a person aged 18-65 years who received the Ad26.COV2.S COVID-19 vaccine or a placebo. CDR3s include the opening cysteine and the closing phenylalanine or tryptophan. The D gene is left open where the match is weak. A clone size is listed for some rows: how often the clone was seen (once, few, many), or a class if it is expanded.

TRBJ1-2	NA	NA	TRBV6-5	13	CASRPGRNYGYTF	TGTGCCAGCAGACCCGGTAGAAACTATGGCTACACCTTC
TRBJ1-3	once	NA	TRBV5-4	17	CASSLIPEYKAGNTIYF	TGTGCCAGCAGCTTAATCCCTGAATATAAAGCCGGAAACACCATATATTTT
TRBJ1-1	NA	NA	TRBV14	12	CASSTWDTEAFF	TGTGCCAGCAGCACGTGGGACACTGAAGCTTTCTTT
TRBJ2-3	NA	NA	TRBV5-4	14	CASSLEHITDTQYF	TGTGCCAGCAGCTTGGAACACATCACAGATACGCAGTATTTT
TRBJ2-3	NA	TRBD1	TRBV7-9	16	CASSPPGQGTTDTQYF	TGTGCCAGCAGCCCCCCGGGACAGGGGACCACAGATACGCAGTATTTT
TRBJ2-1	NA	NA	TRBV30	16	CASSNREGSSYNEQFF	TGTGCCTCCTCTAACAGGGAGGGGAGCTCCTACAATGAGCAGTTCTTC
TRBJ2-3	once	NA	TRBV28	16	CASSLRQVRAADTQYF	TGTGCCAGCAGTTTACGGCAAGTCCGCGCCGCAGATACGCAGTATTTT
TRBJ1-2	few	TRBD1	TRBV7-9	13	CASSLVGQGVYTF	TGTGCCAGCAGCTTAGTAGGACAGGGAGTATACACCTTC
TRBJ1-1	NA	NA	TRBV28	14	CASSYLGSMPEAFF	TGTGCCAGCAGTTACCTCGGTAGTATGCCTGAAGCTTTCTTT
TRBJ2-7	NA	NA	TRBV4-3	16	CASSQDVMGASYEQYF	TGCGCCAGCAGCCAAGATGTAATGGGGGCCTCCTACGAGCAGTACTTC
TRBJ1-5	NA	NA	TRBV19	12	CASSIVGQPQHF	TGTGCCAGTAGTATAGTCGGCCAGCCCCAGCATTTT
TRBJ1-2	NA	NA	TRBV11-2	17	CASTSGDNPAPNYGYTF	TGTGCCAGTACAAGTGGGGACAACCCTGCCCCTAACTATGGCTACACCTTC
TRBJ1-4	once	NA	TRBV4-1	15	CASSQDSRGFGKLFF	TGCGCCAGCAGCCAAGACTCAAGGGGGTTCGGAAAACTGTTTTTT
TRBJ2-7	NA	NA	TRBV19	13	CASSMGIDYEQYF	TGTGCCAGTAGTATGGGGATCGACTACGAGCAGTACTTC
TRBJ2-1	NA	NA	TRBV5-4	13	CASSLSQDNEQFF	TGTGCCAGCAGCTTGTCCCAAGACAATGAGCAGTTCTTC
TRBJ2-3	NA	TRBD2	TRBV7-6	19	CASSFTSGTSGTSTDTQYF	TGTGCCAGCAGCTTCACCTCGGGGACTAGCGGAACTAGCACAGATACGCAGTATTTT
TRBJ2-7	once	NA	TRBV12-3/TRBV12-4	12	CASSPGQYEQYF	TGTGCCAGCAGCCCTGGACAATACGAGCAGTACTTC
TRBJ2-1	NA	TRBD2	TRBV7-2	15	CASSLMAGGYNEQFF	TGTGCCAGCAGCTTAATGGCGGGGGGTTACAATGAGCAGTTCTTC
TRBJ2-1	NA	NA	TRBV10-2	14	CASSESRSYNEQFF	TGCGCCAGCAGCGAAAGCCGATCCTACAATGAGCAGTTCTTC
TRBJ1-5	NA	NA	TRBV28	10	CASSNQPQHF	TGTGCCAGCAGTAATCAGCCCCAGCATTTT
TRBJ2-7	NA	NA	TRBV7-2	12	CASSLALYEQYF	TGTGCCAGCAGCTTAGCTCTCTACGAGCAGTACTTC
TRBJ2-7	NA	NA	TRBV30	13	CAWSVRETGEQYF	TGTGCCTGGAGTGTTAGGGAAACAGGCGAGCAGTACTTC
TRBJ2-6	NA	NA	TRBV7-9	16	CASSLKGGSGANVLTF	TGTGCCAGCAGCTTAAAGGGGGGCTCTGGGGCCAACGTCCTGACTTTC
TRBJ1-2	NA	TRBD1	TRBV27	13	CASSRQGIYGYTF	TGTGCCAGCAGCAGACAGGGGATCTATGGCTACACCTTC
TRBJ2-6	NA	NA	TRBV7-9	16	CASSRSGVAGANVLTF	TGTGCCAGCAGCCGCTCAGGGGTAGCAGGGGCCAACGTCCTGACTTTC
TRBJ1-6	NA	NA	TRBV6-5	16	CASSYSTGTSLSPLHF	TGTGCCAGCAGTTACTCGACGGGGACCTCGCTTTCACCCCTCCACTTT
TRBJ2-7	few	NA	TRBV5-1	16	CASSLVASMSSYEQYF	TGCGCCAGCAGCTTGGTGGCATCTATGAGCTCCTACGAGCAGTACTTC
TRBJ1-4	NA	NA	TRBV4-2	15	CASSQGDPGIEKLFF	TGTGCCAGCAGCCAAGGGGACCCCGGAATAGAAAAACTGTTTTTT
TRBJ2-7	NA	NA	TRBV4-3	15	CASSQGWRNSYEQYF	TGCGCCAGCAGCCAAGGCTGGCGGAACTCCTACGAGCAGTACTTC
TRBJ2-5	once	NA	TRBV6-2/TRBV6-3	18	CASTYSTLAGTGKETQYF	TGTGCCAGCACCTACTCGACTCTAGCGGGGACAGGCAAAGAGACCCAGTACTTC
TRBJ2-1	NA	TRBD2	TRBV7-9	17	CASSPPPRLAVNNEQFF	TGTGCCAGCAGCCCCCCCCCGCGACTAGCGGTAAACAATGAGCAGTTCTTC
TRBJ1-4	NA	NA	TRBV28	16	CASSPPSGWEWEKLFF	TGTGCCAGCAGCCCCCCCTCGGGATGGGAGTGGGAAAAACTGTTTTTT
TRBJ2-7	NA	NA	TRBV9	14	CASSAPTGDYEQYF	TGTGCCAGCAGCGCCCCGACGGGGGACTACGAGCAGTACTTC
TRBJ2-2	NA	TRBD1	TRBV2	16	CASKTYRGRNPGELFF	TGTGCCAGCAAGACCTACAGGGGGCGAAATCCCGGGGAGCTGTTTTTT
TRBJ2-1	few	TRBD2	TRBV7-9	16	CASSLRLAGSYNEQFF	TGTGCCAGCAGCTTAAGGCTAGCGGGTTCCTACAATGAGCAGTTCTTC
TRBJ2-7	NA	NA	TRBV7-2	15	CASSLAPQSSYEQYF	TGTGCCAGCAGCTTAGCGCCTCAAAGCTCCTACGAGCAGTACTTC
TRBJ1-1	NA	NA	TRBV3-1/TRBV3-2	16	CASSQVSGRADTEAFF	TGTGCCAGCAGCCAAGTTAGCGGCAGGGCGGACACTGAAGCTTTCTTT
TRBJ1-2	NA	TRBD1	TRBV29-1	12	CSVGDSLYGYTF	TGCAGCGTTGGGGACAGCCTCTATGGCTACACCTTC
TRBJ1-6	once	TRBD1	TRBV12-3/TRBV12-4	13	CASSQGWGSPLHF	TGTGCCAGTTCACAGGGGTGGGGTTCACCCCTCCACTTT
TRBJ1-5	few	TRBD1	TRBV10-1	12	CASSETGQAQHF	TGCGCCAGCAGTGAGACCGGACAGGCCCAGCATTTT
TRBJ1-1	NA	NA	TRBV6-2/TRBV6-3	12	CASSYSSKLPIF	TGTGCCAGCAGTTACTCGTCCAAGCTTCCCATCTTT
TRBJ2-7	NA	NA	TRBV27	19	CASSPSTAPSRGGKYEQYF	TGTGCCAGCAGTCCTTCTACGGCCCCCTCCCGGGGCGGGAAGTACGAGCAGTACTTC
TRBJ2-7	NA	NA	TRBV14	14	CASSQDPRTYEQYF	TGTGCCAGCAGCCAAGATCCCCGTACCTACGAGCAGTACTTC
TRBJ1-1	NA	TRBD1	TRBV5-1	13	CASNRGENSEAFF	TGCGCCAGCAACAGGGGGGAGAACAGTGAAGCTTTCTTT
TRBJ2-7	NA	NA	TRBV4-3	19	CASSQESVGSDSGRYEQYF	TGCGCCAGCAGCCAAGAGTCTGTCGGGTCAGACTCAGGGAGATACGAGCAGTACTTC
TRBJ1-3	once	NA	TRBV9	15	CASSVEGVSGNTIYF	TGTGCCAGCAGCGTAGAAGGGGTCTCTGGAAACACCATATATTTT
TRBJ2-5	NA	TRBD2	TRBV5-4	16	CASSPAGGLVQETQYF	TGTGCCAGCAGTCCTGCGGGCGGACTAGTCCAAGAGACCCAGTACTTC
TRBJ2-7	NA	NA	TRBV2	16	CASSERGGAIMGEQYF	TGTGCCAGCAGTGAACGGGGCGGGGCGATAATGGGGGAGCAGTACTTC
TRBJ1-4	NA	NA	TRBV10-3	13	CAISESSGGKLFF	TGTGCCATCAGTGAGTCTTCGGGAGGAAAACTGTTTTTT
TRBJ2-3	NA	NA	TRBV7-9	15	CASSLGHQSTDTQYF	TGTGCCAGCAGCTTGGGACACCAAAGCACAGATACGCAGTATTTT
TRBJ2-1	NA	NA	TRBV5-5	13	CASRRTAKNEQFF	TGTGCCAGCCGAAGGACGGCTAAGAATGAGCAGTTCTTC
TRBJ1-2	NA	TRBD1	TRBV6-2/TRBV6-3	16	CASSLFFLGTGAGYTF	TGTGCCAGCAGTCTCTTTTTTTTGGGGACAGGGGCTGGCTACACCTTC